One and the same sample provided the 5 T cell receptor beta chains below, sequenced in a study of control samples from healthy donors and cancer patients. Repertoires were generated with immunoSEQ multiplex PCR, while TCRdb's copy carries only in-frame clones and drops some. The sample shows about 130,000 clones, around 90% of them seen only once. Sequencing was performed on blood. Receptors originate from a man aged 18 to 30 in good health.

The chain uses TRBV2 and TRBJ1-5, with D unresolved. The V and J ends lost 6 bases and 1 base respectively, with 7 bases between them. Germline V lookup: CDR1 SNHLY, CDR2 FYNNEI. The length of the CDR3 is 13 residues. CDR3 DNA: TGTGCCAGCAGGTTGGAAAGCAATCAGCCCCAGCATTTT. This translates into CASRLESNQPQHF. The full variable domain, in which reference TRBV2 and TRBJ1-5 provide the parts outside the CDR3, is EPEVTQTPSHQVTQMGQEVILRCVPISNHLYFYWYRQILGQKVEFLVSFYNNEISEKSEIFDDQFSVERPDGSNFTLKIRSTKLEDSAMYFCASRLESNQPQHFGDGTRLSIL.

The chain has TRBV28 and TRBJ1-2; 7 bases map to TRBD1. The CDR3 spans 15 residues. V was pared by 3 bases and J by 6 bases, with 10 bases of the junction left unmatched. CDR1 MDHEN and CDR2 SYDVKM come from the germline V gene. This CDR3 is CASSFYRQGRDGYTF. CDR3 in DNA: TGTGCCAGCAGTTTTTACCGACAGGGACGCGATGGCTACACCTTC.

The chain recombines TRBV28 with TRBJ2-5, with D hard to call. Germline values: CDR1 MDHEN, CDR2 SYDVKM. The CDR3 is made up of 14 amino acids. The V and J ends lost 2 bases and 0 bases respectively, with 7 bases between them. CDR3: CASSLRAYQETQYF. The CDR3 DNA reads TGTGCCAGCAGTTTAAGGGCCTACCAAGAGACCCAGTACTTC.

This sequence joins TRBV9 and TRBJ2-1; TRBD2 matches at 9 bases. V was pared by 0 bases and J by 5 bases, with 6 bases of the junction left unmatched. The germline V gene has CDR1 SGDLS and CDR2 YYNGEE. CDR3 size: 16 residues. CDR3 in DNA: TGTGCCAGCAGCGTAGGGGCGGGAGGGCCGGACAATGAGCAGTTCTTC. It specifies CASSVGAGGPDNEQFF.

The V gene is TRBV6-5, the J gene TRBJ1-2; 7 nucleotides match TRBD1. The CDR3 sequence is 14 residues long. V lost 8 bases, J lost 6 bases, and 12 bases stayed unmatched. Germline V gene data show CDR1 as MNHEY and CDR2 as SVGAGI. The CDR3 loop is CASGTARDFNGYTF. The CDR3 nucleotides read TGTGCCAGCGGGACAGCGCGAGATTTTAATGGCTACACCTTC.